Each of the 15 T cell receptor beta chains below was sequenced from the same sample in a study of neurological immune-mediated disorders (dated by TCRdb to about 2019). To prepare the library, 5' RACE was applied. This sample was sequenced with an Illumina HiSeq 2500. The public reads were reanalyzed by TCRdb: fastp trimming at Q25, MiXCR alignment, in-frame beta chains only. When rows share a CDR3 protein, they turn into one entry using the most common DNA and genes. The sample table holds tens of thousands of distinct CDR3 sequences, of which over 10% were seen once. 1.5% to 2% of the sample rests with the top ten. The sequenced material came from PBMCs. These receptors all come from a man in his sixties in good health.

The count of this clonotype is one. The chain links TRBV5-5 to TRBJ2-2; possibly TRBD1 or TRBD2 for D (6 bases each). Germline lookup yields CDR1 SGHKS and CDR2 YYEKEE (reference sequence). The CDR3 is 17 residues long. V gave up 4 bases and J gave up 4 bases, with 20 bases separating them. CDR3 sequence: CASSPGWGARGTGELFF. The DNA for the CDR3 is TGTGCCAGCAGCCCCGGTTGGGGGGCGCGGGGCACCGGGGAGCTGTTTTTT.

J is TRBJ2-2 and V is TRBV10-2; tentatively, D is TRBD2 (6 bases). The ends were cut back, 6 bases at V and 3 bases at J, with 11 bases in the middle. Germline assignment: CDR1 WSHSY and CDR2 SAAADI. The CDR3 loop spans 14 amino acids. The chain's CDR3 is CASRNGGDTGELFF. For the CDR3, the DNA is TGCGCCAGCAGGAACGGGGGTGACACCGGGGAGCTGTTTTTT.

This clonotype came up many times. The V and J genes are TRBV20-1 and TRBJ2-5; 10 nucleotides agree with TRBD2. Germline CDR1 is DFQATT and CDR2 is SNEGSKA (reference sequence). This CDR3 has 15 amino acids. The V gene end was trimmed by 5 bases and the J gene end by 3 bases; junction bases not matched to a gene: 9. CDR3 residues: CSASRLAGSKETQYF. The DNA for the CDR3 is TGCAGTGCTTCCCGACTAGCGGGTTCCAAAGAGACCCAGTACTTC.

This clonotype showed up many times. The chain has TRBV3-1 and TRBJ2-5; D is undetermined. Germline-derived CDR1 and CDR2 are LGHDT and YNNKEL (reference sequence). V was pared by 2 bases and J by 9 bases, with 10 bases between. The CDR3 extends over 12 amino acids. The CDR3 DNA is TGTGCCAGCAGCCAACGGTTTCTGGCCCAGTACTTC. This codes for CASSQRFLAQYF.

There are many counts of this clonotype. This rearrangement joins TRBV27 to TRBJ2-3; the D gene is possibly TRBD2 (6 bases). The CDR3 runs 15 residues. V lost 5 bases and J 3 bases, leaving 15 bases between the germline ends. The V gene's germline CDR1 is MNHEY and CDR2 SMNVEV (reference sequence). CDR3 in DNA: TGTGCCAGCAGTCTACGGGGGATAGCGACAGATACGCAGTATTTT. Translated: CASSLRGIATDTQYF.

This clonotype was seen a handful of times. This sequence may be a read error, since a much larger clone differs from it by one base. The chain joins TRBV7-8 to TRBJ1-2, with D uncertain. This CDR3 spans 13 amino acids. V was shortened by 3 bases and J by 7 bases, with 12 bases between the two germline ends. Germline V gene sequence: CDR1 SGHVS, CDR2 FQNEAQ. CDR3 protein: CASSFLPAGGYTF. The CDR3 region has the DNA TGTGCCAGCAGCTTTCTGCCAGCGGGTGGCTACACCTTC.

This clonotype was detected ten times or more. The genes are TRBV20-1 and TRBJ2-3; the D gene is possibly TRBD2 (7 bases). There are 15 residues in the CDR3. From germline, CDR1 is DFQATT and CDR2 SNEGSKA (reference sequence). With 8 bases removed from V and 2 bases from J, the gap between germline ends came to 20 bases. CDR3 coding DNA: TGCAGTACCACAAAGGGGGGGGGTGCCACAGATACGCAGTATTTT. This codes for CSTTKGGGATDTQYF.

This clonotype showed up many times. The chain links TRBV20-1 to TRBJ1-5, with no clear D. The CDR3 length is 11 residues. Germline assignment: CDR1 DFQATT and CDR2 SNEGSKA (reference sequence). Trimming pared 6 bases from V and 6 bases from J, leaving 9 bases between. CDR3 nucleotides: TGCAGTGCGCAGGTCGGTCAGCCCCAGCATTTT. Translation gives CSAQVGQPQHF.

This clonotype was counted ten times or more. This chain joins TRBV29-1 and TRBJ1-4; D is possibly TRBD1 (6 bases). Germline-derived CDR1 and CDR2 are SQVTM and ANQGSEA. Trimming removed 7 bases at V and 8 bases at J, with 20 bases between. The CDR3 is 14 amino acids. The CDR3 DNA is TGCAGCGCCATATTACAGGGAAGAGGAGAAAAACTGTTTTTT. This gives the protein CSAILQGRGEKLFF.

At least ten counts were recorded for this clonotype. The chain uses TRBV7-9 and TRBJ1-6; TRBD1 might be the D (6 bases). Germline V CDR1 and CDR2: SEHNR, FQNEAQ (reference sequence). The CDR3 sequence is 13 residues long. The V gene lost 6 bases and the J gene lost 11 bases, with 14 bases spanning the gap. The CDR3 DNA follows: TGTGCCAGCAGGGACTACAGGGATACACCCCTCCACTTT. This sequence encodes CASRDYRDTPLHF.

This clonotype came up many times. The rearrangement joins TRBV6-5 to TRBJ1-3; D perhaps matches TRBD1 (5 bases). The CDR3 totals 15 residues. The V and J ends lost 8 bases and 2 bases respectively, with 16 bases between them. Germline CDR1 reads MNHEY; CDR2 reads SVGAGI. In DNA form, the CDR3 reads TGTGCCAGCTCTTTGACCGGGGACCCTGGAAACACCATATATTTT. Amino acids: CASSLTGDPGNTIYF.

This clonotype occurred many times. The chain uses TRBV6-2 or TRBV6-3 and TRBJ2-2; D gene ambiguous. CDR3 length: 13 residues. Deletions cut 7 bases from V and 5 bases from J, with 11 bases between. The germline gives CDR1 MNHEY, CDR2 SVGEGT. The CDR3 here is CASTQVETGELFF. The CDR3 DNA sequence: TGTGCCAGCACGCAAGTAGAAACCGGGGAGCTGTTTTTT.

This clonotype was counted ten times or more. This chain links TRBV20-1 with TRBJ2-5; D is possibly TRBD2 (6 bases). The CDR3 length is 14 residues. The germline V gene has CDR1 DFQATT and CDR2 SNEGSKA (reference sequence). V was shortened by 6 bases and J by 1 base, with 15 bases between the two germline ends. The DNA of the CDR3 is TGCAGTGCGTCCGACGGGGGATTCCAAGAGACCCAGTACTTC. Translated: CSASDGGFQETQYF.

This clonotype has a count of ten or more. V is TRBV5-1 and J is TRBJ1-2, with 7 bases fitting TRBD1. Germline V lookup: CDR1 SGHRS, CDR2 YFSETQ. CDR3 size: 14 residues. V dropped 6 bases and J dropped 4; count of bases not matched to a gene: 9. The CDR3: CASTQPGQSYGYTF. The CDR3 nucleotides read TGCGCCAGCACCCAACCGGGACAGTCCTATGGCTACACCTTC.

This clonotype was detected many times. The V call is TRBV6-1, the J call TRBJ2-2; D is unresolved. From germline, CDR1 is MNHNS and CDR2 SASEGT. This CDR3 is 14 amino acids long. The V and J ends lost 6 bases and 4 bases respectively, with 12 bases between them. The CDR3 coding sequence is TGTGCCAGCAGATTTGTAGAAGCCACCGGGGAGCTGTTTTTT. Translating it yields CASRFVEATGELFF.